The rows below give T cell receptor beta chains drawn from one sample of a study of blood T cell repertoires in COVID-19. Clones were sequenced by immunoSEQ multiplex PCR, and TCRdb holds only the in-frame ones, with some missing. Altogether some 96,000 clones are present, over 75% being singletons, with the ten largest covering about 7.4%. The specimen was peripheral blood. The receptors were sampled from a man aged 25 to 40 in a cohort sampled during active COVID-19. Both conserved end residues are part of each CDR3. The D gene is left open where the match is weak. Not all rows give a size; the values are once, few, many and, for expanded clones, a class.

CDR3,DNA,D,J,length,V,size
CASRASESYEQYF,TGTGCCAGCAGGGCTAGCGAATCCTACGAGCAGTACTTC,NA,TRBJ2-7,13,TRBV5-4,NA
CASSYVQGPYNEQFF,TGTGCCAGCAGTTACGTGCAGGGGCCCTACAATGAGCAGTTCTTC,NA,TRBJ2-1,15,TRBV6-6,NA
CASSLDRRLAGGQETQYF,TGTGCCAGCAGCTTAGATCGGCGACTAGCGGGGGGGCAAGAGACCCAGTACTTC,TRBD2,TRBJ2-5,18,TRBV11-2,NA
CATSPTDSYTEAFF,TGTGCCACCTCGCCGACAGATTCTTACACTGAAGCTTTCTTT,NA,TRBJ1-1,14,TRBV19,NA
CASRQSDSYGYTF,TGTGCCAGCAGGCAATCGGACAGCTATGGCTACACCTTC,NA,TRBJ1-2,13,TRBV28,NA
CSVERRQANTEAFF,TGCAGCGTTGAGAGAAGACAGGCCAACACTGAAGCTTTCTTT,NA,TRBJ1-1,14,TRBV29-1,NA
CASSSNLSNQPQHF,TGTGCCAGCAGTTCTAACCTTAGCAATCAGCCCCAGCATTTT,NA,TRBJ1-5,14,TRBV28,NA
CASSQDLSSYEQYF,TGCGCCAGCAGCCAAGACCTCTCGTCCTACGAGCAGTACTTC,NA,TRBJ2-7,14,TRBV4-3,NA
CASTGLTNEQYF,TGTGCCAGCACCGGACTTACCAACGAGCAGTACTTC,NA,TRBJ2-7,12,TRBV2,NA
CASSLATRPGYTF,TGCGCCAGCAGCTTGGCCACGAGGCCAGGCTACACCTTC,NA,TRBJ1-2,13,TRBV5-1,once
CATRIDRGSNQPQHF,TGTGCCACCAGAATAGACAGGGGAAGCAATCAGCCCCAGCATTTT,TRBD1,TRBJ1-5,15,TRBV15,NA
CASSNQPGLQETQYF,TGTGCCAGCAGCAACCAACCGGGACTCCAAGAGACCCAGTACTTC,NA,TRBJ2-5,15,TRBV7-9,NA
CASSPSGQGTKQYF,TGTGCCAGCTCACCCTCGGGACAGGGGACGAAGCAGTACTTC,TRBD1,TRBJ2-7,14,TRBV18,once
CASSSQTRVSYEQYF,TGTGCCAGCAGTTCCCAGACTAGGGTCTCCTACGAGCAGTACTTC,NA,TRBJ2-7,15,TRBV5-4,NA
CASSSRLAGETDTQYF,TGTGCCAGCAGCTCTCGACTAGCGGGGGAAACAGATACGCAGTATTTT,TRBD2,TRBJ2-3,16,TRBV5-4,NA
CATSKGANGYTF,TGTGCCACCAGCAAGGGGGCGAATGGCTACACCTTC,TRBD1,TRBJ1-2,12,TRBV24-1,NA
CASSTGGLAVDTQYF,TGTGCCAGCAGCACTGGGGGACTAGCAGTAGATACGCAGTATTTT,NA,TRBJ2-3,15,TRBV21-1,NA
CASSSGIYSNQPQHF,TGTGCCAGCAGTTCAGGGATATATAGCAATCAGCCCCAGCATTTT,NA,TRBJ1-5,15,TRBV27,many
CASSLGGGSTEAFF,TGTGCCAGCAGCTTGGGGGGAGGGAGCACTGAAGCTTTCTTT,NA,TRBJ1-1,14,TRBV5-5,few
CASSPDGTGQETQYF,TGCGCCAGCAGCCCCGACGGGACAGGACAAGAGACCCAGTACTTC,TRBD1,TRBJ2-5,15,TRBV5-1,NA
CASSSARFQGDQPQHF,TGTGCCAGCAGCTCAGCTCGATTCCAGGGGGATCAGCCCCAGCATTTT,TRBD1,TRBJ1-5,16,TRBV7-2,once
CSVEEERVNGYTF,TGCAGCGTTGAAGAGGAGAGGGTTAATGGCTACACCTTC,NA,TRBJ1-2,13,TRBV29-1,NA
CASSVGTAQYF,TGTGCCAGCAGCGTTGGGACAGCCCAGTACTTC,TRBD1,TRBJ2-5,11,TRBV2,once
CASSFDRVRNEQYF,TGTGCCAGCAGCTTCGACAGGGTACGGAACGAGCAGTACTTC,TRBD1,TRBJ2-7,14,TRBV7-9,NA
CASSYSNPGRYAEAFF,TGTGCCAGCAGTTACTCGAATCCAGGGAGGTACGCTGAAGCTTTCTTT,NA,TRBJ1-1,16,TRBV6-5,NA
CASSFNGQGSGETQYF,TGCGCCAGCAGCTTTAATGGACAGGGAAGTGGGGAGACCCAGTACTTC,TRBD1,TRBJ2-5,16,TRBV5-1,NA
CASSSRGTGEKLFF,TGTGCCAGCAGCAGCAGGGGGACGGGTGAAAAACTGTTTTTT,TRBD1,TRBJ1-4,14,TRBV7-2,NA
CASSLWGTPEQYF,TGTGCCAGCAGCTTGTGGGGGACTCCCGAGCAGTACTTC,NA,TRBJ2-7,13,TRBV5-8,NA
CASSLEGGGNQPQHF,TGCGCCAGCAGCTTGGAAGGGGGTGGCAATCAGCCCCAGCATTTT,NA,TRBJ1-5,15,TRBV5-1,NA
CATSPFNRNNEKLFF,TGTGCCACCTCCCCCTTTAACAGGAATAATGAAAAACTGTTTTTT,NA,TRBJ1-4,15,TRBV19,NA
CASSLGRTYEQYF,TGTGCCAGCAGCTTGGGCAGGACCTACGAGCAGTACTTC,NA,TRBJ2-7,13,TRBV5-6,NA
CAGSRGSNYGYTF,TGTGCCGGATCCCGGGGGTCTAACTATGGCTACACCTTC,NA,TRBJ1-2,13,TRBV30,NA
CASSYADRTYEQYF,TGTGCCAGCAGTTACGCGGACAGGACCTACGAGCAGTACTTC,TRBD1,TRBJ2-7,14,TRBV6-5,NA
CASSLGQGGEYF,TGTGCCAGCAGCCTAGGCCAGGGGGGTGAGTACTTC,NA,TRBJ2-7,12,TRBV12-3/TRBV12-4,NA
CAWSRGNSNEKLFF,TGTGCCTGGAGTAGGGGGAATTCGAATGAAAAACTGTTTTTT,NA,TRBJ1-4,14,TRBV30,NA
CASSLNRGTTYNEQFF,TGTGCCAGCAGCTTGAATCGGGGGACCACATACAATGAGCAGTTCTTC,NA,TRBJ2-1,16,TRBV5-4,few
CASSLRFSLQVNYGYTF,TGTGCCAGCAGCCTCCGATTCAGCCTGCAGGTTAACTATGGCTACACCTTC,NA,TRBJ1-2,17,TRBV27,NA
CASSPELTGTSPLHF,TGTGCCAGCTCACCAGAACTCACAGGGACTTCACCCCTCCACTTT,NA,TRBJ1-6,15,TRBV18,NA
CASSEATGSSPLHF,TGTGCCAGCAGTGAAGCGACAGGGAGTTCACCCCTCCACTTT,TRBD1,TRBJ1-6,14,TRBV6-1,NA
CATEGSGANVLTF,TGTGCCACCGAGGGTTCTGGGGCCAACGTCCTGACTTTC,NA,TRBJ2-6,13,TRBV24-1,NA
CAWSSGIEKLFF,TGTGCCTGGAGTTCCGGTATTGAAAAACTGTTTTTT,NA,TRBJ1-4,12,TRBV30,NA
CASSHKRTGQETQYF,TGTGCCAGCAGCCATAAAAGAACGGGGCAAGAGACCCAGTACTTC,NA,TRBJ2-5,15,TRBV3-1/TRBV3-2,NA
CATSDGQGARNEQFF,TGTGCCACCAGTGATGGACAGGGGGCTAGGAATGAGCAGTTCTTC,TRBD1,TRBJ2-1,15,TRBV24-1,NA
CASSFGTSEETQYF,TGTGCCAGCAGTTTCGGGACTAGTGAGGAGACCCAGTACTTC,TRBD2,TRBJ2-5,14,TRBV11-2,NA
CASSLEDGTEAFF,TGTGCCAGCAGTTTAGAAGACGGGACTGAAGCTTTCTTT,NA,TRBJ1-1,13,TRBV12-3/TRBV12-4,NA